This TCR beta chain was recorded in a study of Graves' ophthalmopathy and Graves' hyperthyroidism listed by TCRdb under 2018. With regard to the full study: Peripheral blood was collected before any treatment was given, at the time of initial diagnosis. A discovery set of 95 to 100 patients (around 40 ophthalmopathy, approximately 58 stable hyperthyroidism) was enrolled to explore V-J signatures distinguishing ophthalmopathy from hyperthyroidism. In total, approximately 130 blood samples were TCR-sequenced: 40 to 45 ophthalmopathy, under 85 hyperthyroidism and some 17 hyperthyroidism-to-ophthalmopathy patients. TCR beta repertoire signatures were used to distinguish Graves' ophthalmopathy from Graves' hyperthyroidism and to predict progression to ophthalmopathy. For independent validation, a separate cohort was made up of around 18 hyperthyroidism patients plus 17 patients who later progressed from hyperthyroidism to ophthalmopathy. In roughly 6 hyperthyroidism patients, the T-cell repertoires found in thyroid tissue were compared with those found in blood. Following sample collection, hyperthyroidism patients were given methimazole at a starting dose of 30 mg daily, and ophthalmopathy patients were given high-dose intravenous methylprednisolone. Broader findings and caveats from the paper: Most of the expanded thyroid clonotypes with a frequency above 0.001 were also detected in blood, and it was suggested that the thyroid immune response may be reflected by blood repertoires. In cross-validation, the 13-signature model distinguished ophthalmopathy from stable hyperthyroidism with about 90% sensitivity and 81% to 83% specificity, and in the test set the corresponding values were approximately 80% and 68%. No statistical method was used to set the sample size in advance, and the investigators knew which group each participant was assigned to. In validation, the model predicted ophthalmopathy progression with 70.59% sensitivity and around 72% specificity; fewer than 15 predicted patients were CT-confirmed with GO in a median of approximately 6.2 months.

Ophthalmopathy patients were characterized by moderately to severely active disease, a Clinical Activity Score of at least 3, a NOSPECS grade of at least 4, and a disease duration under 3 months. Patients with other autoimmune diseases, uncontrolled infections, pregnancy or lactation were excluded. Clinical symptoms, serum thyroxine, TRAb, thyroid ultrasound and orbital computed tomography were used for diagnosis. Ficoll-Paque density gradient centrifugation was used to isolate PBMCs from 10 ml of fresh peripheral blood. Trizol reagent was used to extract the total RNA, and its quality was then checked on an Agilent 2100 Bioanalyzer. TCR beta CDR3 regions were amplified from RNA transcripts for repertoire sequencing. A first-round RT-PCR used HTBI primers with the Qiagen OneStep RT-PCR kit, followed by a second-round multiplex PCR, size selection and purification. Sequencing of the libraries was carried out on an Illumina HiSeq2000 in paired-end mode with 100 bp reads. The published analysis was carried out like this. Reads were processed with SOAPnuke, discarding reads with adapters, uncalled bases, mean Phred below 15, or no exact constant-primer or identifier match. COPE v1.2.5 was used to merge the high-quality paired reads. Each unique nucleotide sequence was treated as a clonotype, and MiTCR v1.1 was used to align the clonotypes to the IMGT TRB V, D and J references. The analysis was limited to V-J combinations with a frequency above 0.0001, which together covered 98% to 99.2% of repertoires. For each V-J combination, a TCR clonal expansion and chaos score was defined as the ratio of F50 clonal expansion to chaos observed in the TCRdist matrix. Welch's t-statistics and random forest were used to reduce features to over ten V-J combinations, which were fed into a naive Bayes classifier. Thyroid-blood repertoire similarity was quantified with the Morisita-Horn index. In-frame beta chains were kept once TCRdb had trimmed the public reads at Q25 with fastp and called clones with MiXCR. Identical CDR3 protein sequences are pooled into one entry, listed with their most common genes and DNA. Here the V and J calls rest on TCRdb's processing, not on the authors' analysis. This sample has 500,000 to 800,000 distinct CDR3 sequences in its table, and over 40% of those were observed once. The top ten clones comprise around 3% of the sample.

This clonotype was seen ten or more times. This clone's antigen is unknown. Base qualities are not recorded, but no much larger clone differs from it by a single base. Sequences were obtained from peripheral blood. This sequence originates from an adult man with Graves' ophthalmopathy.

The bases read TGTGCCATCAGGAATACTAGCGGGACCTACGAGCAGTACTTC. The translation is CAIRNTSGTYEQYF. The chain couples TRBV10-3 to TRBJ2-7; 10 central bases correspond to TRBD2. From the germline V gene, CDR1 is ENHRY and CDR2 is SYGVKD. Clipping removes 6 bases from V and 2 bases from J, with 4 as the unmatched junction base count. Measured from the cysteine to the phenylalanine, the CDR3 is 14 residues long. The DNA shown is the 42-base CDR3, in frame from base 1.